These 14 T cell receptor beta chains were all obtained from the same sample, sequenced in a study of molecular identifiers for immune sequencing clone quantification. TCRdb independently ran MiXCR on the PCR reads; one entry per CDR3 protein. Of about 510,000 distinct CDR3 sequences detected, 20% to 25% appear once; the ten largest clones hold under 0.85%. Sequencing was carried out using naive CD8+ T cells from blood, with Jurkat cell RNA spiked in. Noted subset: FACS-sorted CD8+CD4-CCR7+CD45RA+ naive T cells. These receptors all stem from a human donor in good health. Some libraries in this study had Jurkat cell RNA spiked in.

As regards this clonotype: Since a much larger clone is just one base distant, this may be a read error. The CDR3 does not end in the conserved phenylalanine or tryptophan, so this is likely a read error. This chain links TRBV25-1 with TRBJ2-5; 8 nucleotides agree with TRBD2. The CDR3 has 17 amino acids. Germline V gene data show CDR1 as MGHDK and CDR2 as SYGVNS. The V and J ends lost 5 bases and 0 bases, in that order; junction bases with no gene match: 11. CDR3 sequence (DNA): TGTGCCAGCAGTCCCCCGGGAGGGAGGCCATACCAAGAGACCCAGTACATC. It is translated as CASSPPGGRPYQETQYI.

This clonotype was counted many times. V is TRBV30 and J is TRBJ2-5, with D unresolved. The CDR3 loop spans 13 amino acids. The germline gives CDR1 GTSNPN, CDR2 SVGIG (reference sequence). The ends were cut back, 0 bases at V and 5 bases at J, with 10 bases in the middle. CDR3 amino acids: CAWSVWGPETQYF. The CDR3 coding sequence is TGTGCCTGGAGTGTATGGGGTCCCGAGACCCAGTACTTC.

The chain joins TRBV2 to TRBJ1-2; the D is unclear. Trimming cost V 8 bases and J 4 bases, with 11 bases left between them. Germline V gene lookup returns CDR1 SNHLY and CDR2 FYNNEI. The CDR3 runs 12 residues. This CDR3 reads CASAPTAYGYTF. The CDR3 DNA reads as TGTGCCAGCGCGCCGACTGCCTATGGCTACACCTTC.

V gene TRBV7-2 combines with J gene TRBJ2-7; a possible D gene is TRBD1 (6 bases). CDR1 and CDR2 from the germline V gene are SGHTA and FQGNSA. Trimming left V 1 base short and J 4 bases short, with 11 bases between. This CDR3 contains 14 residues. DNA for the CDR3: TGTGCCAGCAGCTTAGACAGGGTCCAATACGAGCAGTACTTC. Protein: CASSLDRVQYEQYF.

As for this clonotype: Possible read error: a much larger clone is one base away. Here the CDR3 reads CASSENWTGGSGDTIYF. Written as DNA, the CDR3 is TGTGCCAGCAGTGAAAACTGGACAGGGGGCTCTGGAGACACCATATATTTT. The gene calls are TRBV2 and TRBJ1-3, with 11 bases aligning to TRBD1. Looked up from germline, CDR1 is SNHLY and CDR2 is FYNNEI. The CDR3 is made up of 17 amino acids.

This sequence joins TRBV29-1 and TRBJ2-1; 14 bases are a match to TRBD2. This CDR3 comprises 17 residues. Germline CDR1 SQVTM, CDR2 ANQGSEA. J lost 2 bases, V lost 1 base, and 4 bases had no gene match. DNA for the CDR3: TGCAGCGTTGAAGGACTAGCGGGAGGGCCGGCCTACAATGAGCAGTTCTTC. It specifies CSVEGLAGGPAYNEQFF.

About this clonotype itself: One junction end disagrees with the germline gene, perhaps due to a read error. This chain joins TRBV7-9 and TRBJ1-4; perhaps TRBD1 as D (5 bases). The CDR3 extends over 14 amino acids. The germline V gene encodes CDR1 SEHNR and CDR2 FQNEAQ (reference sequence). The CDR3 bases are TGTGCCAGCAGTTGGTCAGGGCCGAATGAAAAACTGTCTTTT. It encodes CASSWSGPNEKLSF. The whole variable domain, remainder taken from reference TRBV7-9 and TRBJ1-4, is DTGVSQNPRHKITKRGQNVTFRCDPISEHNRLYWYRQTLGQGPEFLTYFQNEAQLEKSRLLSDRFSAERPKGSFSTLEIQRTEQGDSAMYLCASSWSGPNEKLSFGSGTQLSVL.

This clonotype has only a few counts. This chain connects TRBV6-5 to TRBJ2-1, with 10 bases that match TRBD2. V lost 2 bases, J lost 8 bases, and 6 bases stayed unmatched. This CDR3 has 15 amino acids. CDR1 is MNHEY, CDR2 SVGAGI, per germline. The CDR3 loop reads CASSYSGRANDEQFF. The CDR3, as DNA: TGTGCCAGCAGTTACAGCGGGAGGGCCAATGATGAGCAGTTCTTC.

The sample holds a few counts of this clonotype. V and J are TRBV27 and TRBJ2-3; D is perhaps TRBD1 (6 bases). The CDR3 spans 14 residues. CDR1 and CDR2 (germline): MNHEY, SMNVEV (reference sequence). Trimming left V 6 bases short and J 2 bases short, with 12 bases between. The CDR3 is CASSSWDNTDTQYF. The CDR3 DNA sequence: TGTGCCAGCAGCAGTTGGGACAACACAGATACGCAGTATTTT.

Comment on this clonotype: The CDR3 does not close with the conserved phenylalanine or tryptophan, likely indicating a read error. The CDR3 protein is CASSPLDSIYEQYL. DNA for the CDR3: TGTGCCAGCAGCCCCCTGGACTCGATCTACGAGCAGTACCTC. The chain is built from TRBV9 and TRBJ2-7; weak D call: TRBD2 (5 bases). Germline V lookup: CDR1 SGDLS, CDR2 YYNGEE. V was trimmed by 4 bases and J by 3 bases, leaving 14 bases between them. This CDR3 region has 14 residues.

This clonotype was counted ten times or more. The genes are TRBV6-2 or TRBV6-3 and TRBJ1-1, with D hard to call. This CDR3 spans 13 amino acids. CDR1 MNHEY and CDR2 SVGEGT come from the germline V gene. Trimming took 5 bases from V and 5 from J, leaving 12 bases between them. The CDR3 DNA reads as TGTGCCAGCAGTCTTGACGTCGGTACTGAAGCTTTCTTT. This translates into CASSLDVGTEAFF.

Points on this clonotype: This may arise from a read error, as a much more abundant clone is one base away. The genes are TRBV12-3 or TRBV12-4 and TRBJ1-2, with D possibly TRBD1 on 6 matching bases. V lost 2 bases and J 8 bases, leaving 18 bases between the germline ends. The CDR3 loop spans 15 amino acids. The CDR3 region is CASSLTTGTNSGYTF. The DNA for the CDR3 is TGTGCCAGCAGTTTAACCACCGGGACAAATAGCGGCTACACCTTC.

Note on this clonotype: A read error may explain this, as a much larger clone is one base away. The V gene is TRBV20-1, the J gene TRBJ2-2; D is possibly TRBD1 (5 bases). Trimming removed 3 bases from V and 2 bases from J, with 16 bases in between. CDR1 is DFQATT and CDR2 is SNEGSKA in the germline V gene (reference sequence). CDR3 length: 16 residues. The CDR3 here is CSARDGSGKNTGELFF. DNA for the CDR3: TGCAGTGCTAGGGATGGGTCAGGGAAAAACACCGGGGAGCTGTTTTTT.

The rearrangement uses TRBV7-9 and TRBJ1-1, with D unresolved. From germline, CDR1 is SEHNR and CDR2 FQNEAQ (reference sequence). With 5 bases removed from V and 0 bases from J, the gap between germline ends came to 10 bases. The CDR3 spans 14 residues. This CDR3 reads CASSPGSLNTEAFF. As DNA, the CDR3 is TGTGCCAGCAGCCCCGGCAGTTTGAACACTGAAGCTTTCTTT.